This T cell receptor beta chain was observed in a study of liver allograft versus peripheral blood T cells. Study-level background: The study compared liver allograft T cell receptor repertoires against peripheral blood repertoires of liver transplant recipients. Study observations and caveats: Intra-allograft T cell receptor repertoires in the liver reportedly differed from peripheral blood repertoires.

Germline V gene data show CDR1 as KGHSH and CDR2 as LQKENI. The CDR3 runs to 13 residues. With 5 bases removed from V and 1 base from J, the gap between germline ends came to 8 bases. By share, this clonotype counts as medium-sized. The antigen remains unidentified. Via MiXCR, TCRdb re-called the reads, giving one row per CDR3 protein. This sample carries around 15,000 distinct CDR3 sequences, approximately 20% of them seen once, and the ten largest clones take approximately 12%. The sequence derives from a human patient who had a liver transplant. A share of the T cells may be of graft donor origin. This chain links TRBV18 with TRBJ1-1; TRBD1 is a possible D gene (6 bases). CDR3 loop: CASSEDRNTEAFF. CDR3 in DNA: TGTGCCAGCTCAGAGGACAGGAACACTGAAGCTTTCTTT.